This T cell receptor beta chain is from a study of T cell responses to AZD1222 COVID-19 vaccine. The germline V gene encodes CDR1 MNHEY and CDR2 SVGEGT. This CDR3 is built from 18 residues. J lost 4 bases, V lost 5 bases, and 12 bases had no gene match. Worth noting for this clone: Its antigen is unknown.

Libraries were prepared by immunoSEQ multiplex PCR; TCRdb keeps only in-frame clonotypes and omits some of them. This sample carries more than 100,000 clones, over 75% of them seen once, and the ten largest clones take under 8%. Study results and caveats: Only 5 or 6 AZD1222 recipients were seropositive at baseline.

V and J are TRBV6-2 or TRBV6-3 and TRBJ2-3; 13 bases map to TRBD2. The TCR originated in an adult who received the MenACWY meningococcal vaccine as a control. This material consisted of peripheral blood, taken 28 days after the second dose of the MenACWY control vaccine. The CDR3 is CASSPRLTSGGFADTQYF. CDR3 in DNA: TGTGCCAGCAGTCCACGTCTGACTAGCGGGGGGTTCGCAGATACGCAGTATTTT.